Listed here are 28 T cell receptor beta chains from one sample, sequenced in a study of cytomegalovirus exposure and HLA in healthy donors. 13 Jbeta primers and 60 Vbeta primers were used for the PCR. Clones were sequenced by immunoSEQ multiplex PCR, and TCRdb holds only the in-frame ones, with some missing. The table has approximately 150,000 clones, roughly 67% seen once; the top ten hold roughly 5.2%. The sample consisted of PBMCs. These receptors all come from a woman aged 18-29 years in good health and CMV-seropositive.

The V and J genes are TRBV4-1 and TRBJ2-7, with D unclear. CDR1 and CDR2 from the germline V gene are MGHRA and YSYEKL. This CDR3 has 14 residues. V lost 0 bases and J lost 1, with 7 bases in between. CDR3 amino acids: CASSQDARSYEQYF. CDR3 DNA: TGCGCCAGCAGCCAAGATGCTAGGTCCTACGAGCAGTACTTC.

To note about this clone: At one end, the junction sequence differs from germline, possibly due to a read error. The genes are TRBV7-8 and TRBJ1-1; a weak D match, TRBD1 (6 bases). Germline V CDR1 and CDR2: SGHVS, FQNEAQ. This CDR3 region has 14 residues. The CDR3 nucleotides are TGTGCCGGCAGCCCCCTGACAGGCCACACTGAAGCTTTCTTT. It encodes CAGSPLTGHTEAFF.

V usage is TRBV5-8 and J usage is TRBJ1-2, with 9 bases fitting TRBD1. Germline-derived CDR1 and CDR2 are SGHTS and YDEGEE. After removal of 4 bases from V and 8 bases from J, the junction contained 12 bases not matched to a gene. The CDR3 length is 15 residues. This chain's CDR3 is CASSGAGTGSGGYTF. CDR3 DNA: TGTGCCAGCAGCGGAGCCGGGACAGGGTCCGGCGGCTACACCTTC.

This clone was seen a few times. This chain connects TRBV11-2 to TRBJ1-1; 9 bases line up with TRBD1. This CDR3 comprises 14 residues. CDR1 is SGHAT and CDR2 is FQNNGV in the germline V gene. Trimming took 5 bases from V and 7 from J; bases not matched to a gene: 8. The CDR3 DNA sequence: TGTGCCAGCAGCGCCGCCCCGGGACAGGGTGAAGCTTTCTTT. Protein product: CASSAAPGQGEAFF.

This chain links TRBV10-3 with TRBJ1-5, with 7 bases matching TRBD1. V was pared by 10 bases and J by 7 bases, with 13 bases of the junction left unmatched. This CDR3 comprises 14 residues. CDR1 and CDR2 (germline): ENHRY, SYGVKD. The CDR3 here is CATRGTAGRQPQHF. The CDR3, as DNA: TGTGCCACCAGGGGGACAGCCGGCAGGCAGCCCCAGCATTTT.

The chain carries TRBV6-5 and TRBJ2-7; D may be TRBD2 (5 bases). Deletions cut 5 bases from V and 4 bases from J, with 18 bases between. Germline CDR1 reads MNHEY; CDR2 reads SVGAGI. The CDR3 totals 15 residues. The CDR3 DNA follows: TGTGCCAGCAGTCCCCGAGGGCAAACCACGTACGAGCAGTACTTC. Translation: CASSPRGQTTYEQYF.

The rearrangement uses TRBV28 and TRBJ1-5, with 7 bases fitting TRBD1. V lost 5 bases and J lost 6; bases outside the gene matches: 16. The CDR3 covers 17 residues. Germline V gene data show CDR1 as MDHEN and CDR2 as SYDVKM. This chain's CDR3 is CASSPPRDRVERQPQHF. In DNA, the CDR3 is TGTGCCAGCAGTCCGCCCCGCGACAGGGTTGAGCGTCAGCCCCAGCATTTT. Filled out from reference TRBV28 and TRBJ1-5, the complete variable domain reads DVKVTQSSRYLVKRTGEKVFLECVQDMDHENMFWYRQDPGLGLRLIYFSYDVKMKEKGDIPEGYSVSREKKERFSLILESASTNQTSMYLCASSPPRDRVERQPQHFGDGTRLSIL.

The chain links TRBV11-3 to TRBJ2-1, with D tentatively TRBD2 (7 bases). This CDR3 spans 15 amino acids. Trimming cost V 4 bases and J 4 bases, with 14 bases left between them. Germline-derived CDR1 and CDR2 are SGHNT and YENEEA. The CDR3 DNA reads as TGTGCCAGCAGCTCACAGCGGGGACATTACAATGAGCAGTTCTTC. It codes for CASSSQRGHYNEQFF.

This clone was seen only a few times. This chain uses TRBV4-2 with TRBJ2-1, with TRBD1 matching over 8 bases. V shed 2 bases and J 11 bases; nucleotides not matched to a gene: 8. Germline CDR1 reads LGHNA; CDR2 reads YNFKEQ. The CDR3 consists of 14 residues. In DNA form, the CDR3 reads TGTGCCAGCAGCCAAACTTTCGACAGGGGAAAGCAGTTCTTC. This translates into CASSQTFDRGKQFF.

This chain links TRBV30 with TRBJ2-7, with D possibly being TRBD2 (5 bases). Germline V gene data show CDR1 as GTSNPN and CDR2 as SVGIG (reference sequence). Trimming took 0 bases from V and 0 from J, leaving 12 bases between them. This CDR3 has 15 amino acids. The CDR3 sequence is CAWSVGSRISYEQYF. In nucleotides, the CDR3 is TGTGCCTGGAGTGTGGGGAGCAGAATCTCCTACGAGCAGTACTTC.

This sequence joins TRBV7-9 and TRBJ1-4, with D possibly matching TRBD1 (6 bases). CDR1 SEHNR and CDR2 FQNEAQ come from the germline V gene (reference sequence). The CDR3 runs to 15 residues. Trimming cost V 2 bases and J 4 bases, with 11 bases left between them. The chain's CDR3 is CASSLTGRLNEKLFF. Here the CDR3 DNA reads TGTGCCAGCAGCTTAACAGGGAGACTTAATGAAAAACTGTTTTTT.

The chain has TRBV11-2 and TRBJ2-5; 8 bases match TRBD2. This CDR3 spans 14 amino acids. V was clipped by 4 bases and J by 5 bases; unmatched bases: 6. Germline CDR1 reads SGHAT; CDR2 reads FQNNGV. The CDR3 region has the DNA TGTGCCAGCAGCTCGGGGGGGCTCGGGGAGACCCAGTACTTC. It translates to CASSSGGLGETQYF.

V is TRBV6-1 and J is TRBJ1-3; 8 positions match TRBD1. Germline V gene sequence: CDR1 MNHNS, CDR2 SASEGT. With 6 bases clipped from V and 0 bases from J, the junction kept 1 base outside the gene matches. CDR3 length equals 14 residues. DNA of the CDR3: TGTGCCAGCAGCACAGGGGGCTCTGGAAACACCATATATTTT. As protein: CASSTGGSGNTIYF.

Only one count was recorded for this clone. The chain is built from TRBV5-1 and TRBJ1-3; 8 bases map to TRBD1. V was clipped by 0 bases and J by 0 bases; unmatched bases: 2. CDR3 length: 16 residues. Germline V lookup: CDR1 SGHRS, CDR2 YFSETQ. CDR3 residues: CASSLGTGLSGNTIYF. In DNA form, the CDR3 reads TGCGCCAGCAGCTTGGGGACAGGGCTCTCTGGAAACACCATATATTTT.

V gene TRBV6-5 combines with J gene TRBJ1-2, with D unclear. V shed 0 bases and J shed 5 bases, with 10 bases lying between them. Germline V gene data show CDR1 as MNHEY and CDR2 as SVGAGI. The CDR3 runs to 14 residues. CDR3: CASSYSIPGYGYTF. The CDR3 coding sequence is TGTGCCAGCAGTTACTCGATCCCCGGTTATGGCTACACCTTC.

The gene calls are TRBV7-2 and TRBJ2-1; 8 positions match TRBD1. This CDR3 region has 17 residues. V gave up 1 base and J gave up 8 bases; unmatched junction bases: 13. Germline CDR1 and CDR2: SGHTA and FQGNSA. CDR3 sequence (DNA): TGTGCCAGCAGCTTAGTCGACAGGGGTCGCCTTTTGGATGAGCAGTTCTTC. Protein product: CASSLVDRGRLLDEQFF.

CDR3 bases: TGTGCCAGCAGGATTGCGGGAGATACGCAGTATTTT. Amino acids: CASRIAGDTQYF. The rearrangement joins TRBV5-6 to TRBJ2-3; maybe TRBD2 (5 bases). The CDR3 has 12 amino acids. V was clipped by 5 bases and J by 5 bases, with 9 bases between them. The germline V gene encodes CDR1 SGHDT and CDR2 YYEEEE.

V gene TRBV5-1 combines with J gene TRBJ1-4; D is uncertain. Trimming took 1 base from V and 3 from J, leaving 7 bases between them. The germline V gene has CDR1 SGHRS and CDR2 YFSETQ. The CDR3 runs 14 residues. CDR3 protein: CASSLLGANEKLFF. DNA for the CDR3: TGCGCCAGCAGCTTGCTGGGAGCTAATGAAAAACTGTTTTTT.

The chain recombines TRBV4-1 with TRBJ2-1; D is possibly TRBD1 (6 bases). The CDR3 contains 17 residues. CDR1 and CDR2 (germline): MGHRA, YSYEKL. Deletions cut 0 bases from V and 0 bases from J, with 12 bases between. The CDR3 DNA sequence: TGCGCCAGCAGCCAAGACCGACAGGTCAGCTCCTACAATGAGCAGTTCTTC. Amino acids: CASSQDRQVSSYNEQFF.

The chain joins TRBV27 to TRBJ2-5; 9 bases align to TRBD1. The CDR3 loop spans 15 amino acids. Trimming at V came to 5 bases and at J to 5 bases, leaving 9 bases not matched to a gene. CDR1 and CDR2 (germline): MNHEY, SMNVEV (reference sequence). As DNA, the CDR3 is TGTGCCAGCAGTCCCGGGACAGGGAATGCTGAGACCCAGTACTTC. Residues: CASSPGTGNAETQYF.

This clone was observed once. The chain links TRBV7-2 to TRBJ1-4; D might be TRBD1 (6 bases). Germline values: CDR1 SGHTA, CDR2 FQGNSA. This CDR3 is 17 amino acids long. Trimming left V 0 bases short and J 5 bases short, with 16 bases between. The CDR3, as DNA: TGTGCCAGCAGCTTAGCCCGGTCCAGGGGCGGGAATGAAAAACTGTTTTTT. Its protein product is CASSLARSRGGNEKLFF.

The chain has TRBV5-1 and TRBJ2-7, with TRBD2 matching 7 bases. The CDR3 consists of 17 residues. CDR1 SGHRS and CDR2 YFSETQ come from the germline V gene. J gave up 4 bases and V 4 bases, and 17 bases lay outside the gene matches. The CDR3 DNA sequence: TGCGCCAGCAGCGGCCCCGGGGAGGGAAATGGTAGGTACGAGCAGTACTTC. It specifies CASSGPGEGNGRYEQYF.

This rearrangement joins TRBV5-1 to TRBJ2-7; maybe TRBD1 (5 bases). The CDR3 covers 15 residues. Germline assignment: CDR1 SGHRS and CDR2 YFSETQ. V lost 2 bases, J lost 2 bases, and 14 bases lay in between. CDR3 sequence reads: CASSFHVGAAYEQYF. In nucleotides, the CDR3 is TGCGCCAGCAGCTTTCATGTAGGGGCCGCCTACGAGCAGTACTTC.

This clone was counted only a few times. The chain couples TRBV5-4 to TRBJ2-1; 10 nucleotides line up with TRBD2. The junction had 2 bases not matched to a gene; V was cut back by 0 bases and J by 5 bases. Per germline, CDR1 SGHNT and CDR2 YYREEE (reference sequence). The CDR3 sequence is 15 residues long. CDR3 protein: CASSLGLAGNNEQFF. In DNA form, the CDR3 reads TGTGCCAGCAGCTTGGGACTAGCGGGTAACAATGAGCAGTTCTTC.

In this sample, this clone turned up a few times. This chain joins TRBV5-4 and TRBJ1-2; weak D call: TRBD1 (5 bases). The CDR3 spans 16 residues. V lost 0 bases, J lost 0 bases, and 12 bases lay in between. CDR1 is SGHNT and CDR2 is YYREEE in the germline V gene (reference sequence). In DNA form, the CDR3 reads TGTGCCAGCAGCTTGGGAAGACAGACATCTAACTATGGCTACACCTTC. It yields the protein CASSLGRQTSNYGYTF.

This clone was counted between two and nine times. The CDR3 coding sequence is TGTGCCAGCTCATCTCAGTCGGGACAGGGAAATCAGCCCCAGCATTTT. Encoded protein: CASSSQSGQGNQPQHF. The V and J genes are TRBV18 and TRBJ1-5, with 9 nucleotides matching TRBD1. V shed 5 bases and J 4 bases; nucleotides not matched to a gene: 9. Germline V gene lookup returns CDR1 KGHSH and CDR2 LQKENI. The CDR3 sequence is 16 residues long.

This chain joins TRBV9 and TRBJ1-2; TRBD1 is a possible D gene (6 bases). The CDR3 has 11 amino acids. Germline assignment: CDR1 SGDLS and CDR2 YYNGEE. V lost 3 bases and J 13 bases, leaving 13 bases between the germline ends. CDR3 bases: TGTGCCAGCAGCGGCGTGGACAGATCCACCTTC. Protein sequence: CASSGVDRSTF.

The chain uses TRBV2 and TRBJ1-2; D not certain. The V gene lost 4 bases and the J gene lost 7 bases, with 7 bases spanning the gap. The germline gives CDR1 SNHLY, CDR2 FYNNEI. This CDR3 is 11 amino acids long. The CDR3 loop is CASSAECGYTF. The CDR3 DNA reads TGTGCCAGCAGTGCCGAGTGTGGCTACACCTTC.